Included here is one TCR beta chain sequence, with context. This sample is drawn from a study of OX40 agonist ivuxolimab in advanced cancers. Measured with immunoSEQ multiplex PCR; TCRdb has only the in-frame clones, and not every one. The data contain 45,000 to 65,000 clones, 80% to 90% of them singletons. The CDR3 contains 13 residues. CDR1 and CDR2 from the germline V gene are ENHRY and SYGVKD. Trimming took off 11 bases at V and 1 base at J, with 15 bases between the two ends. Sample: CD4+ or CD8+ T cells sorted from blood, taken in a trial of the OX40 agonist ivuxolimab. This clonotype was obtained from an adult with an advanced solid tumor such as melanoma, head and neck, liver or kidney cancer. The genes are TRBV10-3 and TRBJ2-7; possibly TRBD1 for D (7 bases). CDR3 in amino acids: CASRGDRSYEQYF. CDR3 nucleotide sequence: TGTGCCTCAAGGGGGGACAGATCCTACGAGCAGTACTTC.